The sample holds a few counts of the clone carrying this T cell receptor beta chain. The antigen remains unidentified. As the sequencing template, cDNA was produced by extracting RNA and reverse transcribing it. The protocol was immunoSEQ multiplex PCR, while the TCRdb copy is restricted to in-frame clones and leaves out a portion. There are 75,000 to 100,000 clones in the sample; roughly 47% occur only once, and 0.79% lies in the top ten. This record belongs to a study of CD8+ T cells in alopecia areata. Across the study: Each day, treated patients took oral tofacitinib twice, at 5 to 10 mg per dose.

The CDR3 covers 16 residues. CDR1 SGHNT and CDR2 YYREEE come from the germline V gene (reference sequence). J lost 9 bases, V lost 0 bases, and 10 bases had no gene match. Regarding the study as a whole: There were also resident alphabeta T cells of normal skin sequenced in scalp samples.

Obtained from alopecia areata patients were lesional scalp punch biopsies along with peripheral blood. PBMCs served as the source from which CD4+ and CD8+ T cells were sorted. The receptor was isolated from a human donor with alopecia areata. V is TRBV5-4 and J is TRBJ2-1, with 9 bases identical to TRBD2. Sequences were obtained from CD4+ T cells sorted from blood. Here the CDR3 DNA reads TGTGCCAGCAGCTTGGCTCATCTAGCGGGGCTTAGTGAGCAGTTCTTC. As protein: CASSLAHLAGLSEQFF.